These T cell receptor beta chains were read from a single sample in a study of blood T cell repertoires in COVID-19. Sequencing was performed with immunoSEQ multiplex PCR; in TCRdb, only in-frame clones are kept and a portion is missing. Of fewer than 500,000 clones in the sample, around 89% were seen once. The sequencing input was PBMCs or T cells enriched from blood (not recorded which). The receptors stem from a man aged 25-45 years who had recovered from COVID-19. The CDR3 runs from the conserved cysteine through the conserved F or W. The order of the fields is clone size, D gene, J gene, V gene, CDR3 length, CDR3 DNA, CDR3 protein. D genes are given only for firm matches. Clone sizes are given selectively: once, few, many, or a class where the clone is expanded.

>.|.|TRBJ1-3|TRBV28|14
TGTGCCAGCAGTTTGTCCGTCTCTGGAAACACCATATATTTT
CASSLSVSGNTIYF
>few|.|TRBJ1-3|TRBV30|12
TGTGCCTGGATGACTGAAGGAAACACCATATATTTT
CAWMTEGNTIYF
>.|TRBD2|TRBJ2-5|TRBV5-4|15
TGTGCCAGCAGCTTGAACCCTAGCGGGGAAGAGACCCAGTACTTC
CASSLNPSGEETQYF
>.|.|TRBJ1-6|TRBV4-2|16
TGTGCCAGCAGCCAAGAGCAGGGGACCTATAATTCACCCCTCCACTTT
CASSQEQGTYNSPLHF
>.|.|TRBJ1-1|TRBV11-2|14
TGTGCCAGCAGCTTCCTGACTGTGAACACTGAAGCTTTCTTT
CASSFLTVNTEAFF
>.|.|TRBJ2-2|TRBV7-3|13
TGTGCCAGCAGCTTAGAGGGGGGGCCGGAGCTGTTTTTT
CASSLEGGPELFF
>once|TRBD1|TRBJ2-7|TRBV7-2|16
TGTGCCAGCAGCTTAGCCCGAAAGGGACAGTCGCTCAAGGAGTACTTC
CASSLARKGQSLKEYF
>once|.|TRBJ2-7|TRBV3-1/TRBV3-2|14
TGTGCCAGCAGCCAAATGCTGGGGGCCAACGAGCAGTACTTC
CASSQMLGANEQYF
>few|.|TRBJ2-6|TRBV28|18
TGTGACACGATCCTCTGGGATCGGGGAGACTCTGGGGCCAACGTCCTGACTTTC
CDTILWDRGDSGANVLTF
>.|TRBD1|TRBJ1-1|TRBV25-1|12
TGTGCCAGCAGAGACAGGGGCACTGAAGCTTTCTTT
CASRDRGTEAFF
>.|TRBD1|TRBJ2-3|TRBV7-2|18
TGTGCCAGCAGCTTATTCGTTGGGACAGGCCCTATCCTCGATACGCAGTATTTT
CASSLFVGTGPILDTQYF
>.|TRBD1|TRBJ1-2|TRBV27|12
TGTGCCAGCGGACAGGGGACTTACGGCTACACCTTC
CASGQGTYGYTF
>few|TRBD2|TRBJ2-1|TRBV27|18
TGTGCCAGCAGTCGACCACTCGCGGGAGGGCCCCAAAACAATGAGCAGTTCTTC
CASSRPLAGGPQNNEQFF
>once|TRBD2|TRBJ2-3|TRBV18|16
TGTGCCAGCTCACCACCGGCAGCGGGAGGGGCAGATACGCAGTATTTT
CASSPPAAGGADTQYF
>.|TRBD1|TRBJ1-3|TRBV9|17
TGTGCCAGCAGCGTAGCGGCCCTGGGACAGGGAGGAAACACCATATATTTT
CASSVAALGQGGNTIYF
>.|TRBD1|TRBJ2-1|TRBV30|14
TGTGCCTGGAGTTCGGGACAGGGGGCCAATGAGCAGTTCTTC
CAWSSGQGANEQFF
>.|.|TRBJ2-7|TRBV15|15
TGTGCCACCAGCAGAGGTGGACAGTTCTCCTACGAGCAGTACTTC
CATSRGGQFSYEQYF
>.|.|TRBJ2-1|TRBV7-2|16
TGTGCCAGCAGCGGGCTGGGGGCCGGCTCCTACAATGAGCAGTTCTTC
CASSGLGAGSYNEQFF
>.|.|TRBJ2-5|TRBV5-1|13
TGCGCCAGCAGCCCACAGGGACGGGACGGAGAACACTTC
CASSPQGRDGEHF
>once|TRBD1|TRBJ1-1|TRBV27|14
TGTGCCAGCAGCCCTTGGACAGGGGACACTGAAGCTTTCTTT
CASSPWTGDTEAFF
>.|.|TRBJ1-1|TRBV5-1|14
TGCGCCAGCAGCTCAGGGGTGCTTAACACTGAAGCTTTCTTT
CASSSGVLNTEAFF
>.|.|TRBJ1-5|TRBV28|13
TGTGCCAGCAGACCAGGGTGGAATCAGCCCCAGCATTTT
CASRPGWNQPQHF
>.|.|TRBJ2-7|TRBV28|14
TGTGCCAGCAGTACTACAGGAATAAAGGCCGAGCAGTACTTC
CASSTTGIKAEQYF
>.|TRBD2|TRBJ2-7|TRBV19|13
TGTGCAACCCGGGCTAGCGGATCAACGGAGCAGTACTTC
CATRASGSTEQYF
>.|.|TRBJ2-5|TRBV7-9|14
TGTGCCAGCAGCAGATACGACAGAGAAGAGACCCAGTACTTC
CASSRYDREETQYF
>.|TRBD1|TRBJ1-2|TRBV6-5|14
TGTGCCAGCAGAAGACAGGGGACTGGGTATGGCTACACCTTC
CASRRQGTGYGYTF
>.|.|TRBJ1-1|TRBV6-5|15
TGTGCCAGCAGTTACGGGGGGAGGGTGGGCACTGAAGCTTTCTTT
CASSYGGRVGTEAFF
>.|TRBD2|TRBJ2-5|TRBV28|17
TGTGCCAGCAGTGTTCCCCGTGTTAGCGGGAGGAGGGAGACCCAGTACTTC
CASSVPRVSGRRETQYF
>.|.|TRBJ2-2|TRBV7-3|13
TGTGCCAGCAGCCCCCAGGGGACCGGGGAGCTGTTTTTT
CASSPQGTGELFF
>.|.|TRBJ1-2|TRBV27|13
TGTGCCAGCAGTCCGCGACAGTCTTATGGCTACACCTTC
CASSPRQSYGYTF
>once|.|TRBJ2-2|TRBV7-3|12
TGTGCCAGCACTAATAACGACGGGGAGCTGTTTTTT
CASTNNDGELFF
>.|.|TRBJ1-1|TRBV18|14
TGTGCCAGCTCACCTCGGGGAGCTAACACTGAAGCTTTCTTT
CASSPRGANTEAFF
>.|TRBD2|TRBJ2-3|TRBV7-3|16
TGTGCCAGCAGCCCAACGGGGCTAGCGGGTGCAGATACGCAGTATTTT
CASSPTGLAGADTQYF